This T cell receptor (beta chain) was recovered during a study of blood T cell repertoires in COVID-19. Study in general: Acute-phase and convalescent COVID-19 samples originated in the United States, Italy and Spain.

Libraries were prepared by immunoSEQ multiplex PCR; TCRdb keeps only in-frame clonotypes and omits some of them. The table includes roughly 220,000 clones, 70% to 90% detected once. Germline trimming cut 4 bases from V and 7 bases from J; bases unmatched to any gene: 11. There are 16 residues in the CDR3. CDR1 and CDR2 (germline): SEHNR, FQNEAQ (reference sequence). Participants, roughly 18 to 100 years old, spanned 25 or so US areas. The TCR originated in a man aged 30 to 45 with acute COVID-19. V gene TRBV7-9 combines with J gene TRBJ2-1, with 9 bases lining up with TRBD2. The sequencing input was PBMCs or T cells enriched from blood (not recorded which). The CDR3 reads CASSSFGGGAWNEQFF. The DNA for the CDR3 is TGTGCCAGCAGCTCCTTCGGCGGGGGGGCTTGGAATGAGCAGTTCTTC. Variable domain in full (rest from reference TRBV7-9 and TRBJ2-1): DTGVSQNPRHKITKRGQNVTFRCDPISEHNRLYWYRQTLGQGPEFLTYFQNEAQLEKSRLLSDRFSAERPKGSFSTLEIQRTEQGDSAMYLCASSSFGGGAWNEQFFGPGTRLTVL.